The entry that follows covers one T cell receptor (beta chain) sequence. Its antigen is still unknown. There are 21 residues in the CDR3. Germline CDR1 reads SGDLS; CDR2 reads YYNGEE. Trimming cost V 4 bases and J 0 bases; bases outside gene matches: 19. The source of the sample is a study of shared clonotypes between healthy human individuals. For every subset, genomic DNA was evenly distributed across several immunoSEQ plates. The repertoire was sequenced with immunoSEQ multiplex PCR; TCRdb's copy has only in-frame clones and lacks some. The sample contains fewer than 2.5 million clones, 93% of which appear only once. Study-level points and caveats: Generally, naive subsets (rather than memory subsets) showed larger estimated richness. It was the non-shared clonotypes that had lower generation probabilities than clonotypes shared by all four donors.

The gene calls are TRBV9 and TRBJ2-1; 10 nucleotides line up with TRBD2. The sequence derives from a man between 18 and 29 years old in good health. Some clones in this sample may be carry-over from other donors' samples. The sample comprised naive CD4+ T cells from PBMCs. Subset here: CD45RA+ positively selected. DNA of the CDR3: TGTGCCAGCAGCCCTCGTTACCTAGCGGGAGCGGGGGGCGGCTCCTACAATGAGCAGTTCTTC. Its translation is CASSPRYLAGAGGGSYNEQFF.